Listed here are 5 T cell receptor beta chains from one sample, sequenced in a study of T cell responses to AZD1222 COVID-19 vaccine. This table comes from immunoSEQ multiplex PCR, and its TCRdb copy is limited to in-frame clones, with some not included. The sample shows 170,000 or so clones, 80% to 95% of them seen only once. Sequencing was performed on peripheral blood, taken 28 days after the second dose of the MenACWY control vaccine. The receptor set was obtained from an adult who received the MenACWY meningococcal vaccine as a control.

The chain uses TRBV7-6 and TRBJ1-2, with 9 nucleotides matching TRBD1. Germline CDR1 reads SGHVS; CDR2 reads FNYEAQ. The CDR3 extends over 15 amino acids. The V gene end was trimmed by 5 bases and the J gene end by 4 bases; junction bases not matched to a gene: 8. In DNA, the CDR3 is TGTGCCAGCAGCCTATCGGACAGGGGCCTCTATGGCTACACCTTC. Its translation: CASSLSDRGLYGYTF.

The rearrangement joins TRBV6-5 to TRBJ1-5, with D possibly matching TRBD1 (5 bases). With 5 bases removed from V and 4 bases from J, the gap between germline ends came to 9 bases. The CDR3 consists of 13 residues. Germline-derived CDR1 and CDR2 are MNHEY and SVGAGI. The CDR3 coding sequence is TGTGCCAGCAGTCCACAGGTGAATCAGCCCCAGCATTTT. It yields the protein CASSPQVNQPQHF.

The rearrangement links TRBV5-6 to TRBJ1-2; D may be TRBD1 (5 bases). Looked up from germline, CDR1 is SGHDT and CDR2 is YYEEEE. Trimming took off 0 bases at V and 2 bases at J, with 11 bases between the two ends. This CDR3 spans 15 amino acids. The CDR3 sequence: CASSLEETGNYGYTF. The CDR3 region has the DNA TGTGCCAGCAGCTTGGAAGAAACAGGCAACTATGGCTACACCTTC.

This clone was detected only once. The chain uses TRBV6-1 and TRBJ1-2; D possibly corresponds to TRBD1 (5 bases). V lost 3 bases, J lost 5 bases, and 10 bases lay in between. The CDR3 runs to 13 residues. Germline assignment: CDR1 MNHNS and CDR2 SASEGT. For the CDR3, the DNA is TGTGCCAGCAGTGAGGGGCGTTCGTATGGCTACACCTTC. This codes for CASSEGRSYGYTF.

The rearrangement links TRBV12-3 or TRBV12-4 to TRBJ1-2, with 7 bases lining up with TRBD1. V lost 5 bases, J lost 7 bases, and 7 bases stayed unmatched. The CDR3 has 13 amino acids. CDR3 sequence reads: CASSAGTAAGYTF. For the CDR3, the DNA is TGTGCCAGCAGTGCCGGGACAGCCGCTGGCTACACCTTC.